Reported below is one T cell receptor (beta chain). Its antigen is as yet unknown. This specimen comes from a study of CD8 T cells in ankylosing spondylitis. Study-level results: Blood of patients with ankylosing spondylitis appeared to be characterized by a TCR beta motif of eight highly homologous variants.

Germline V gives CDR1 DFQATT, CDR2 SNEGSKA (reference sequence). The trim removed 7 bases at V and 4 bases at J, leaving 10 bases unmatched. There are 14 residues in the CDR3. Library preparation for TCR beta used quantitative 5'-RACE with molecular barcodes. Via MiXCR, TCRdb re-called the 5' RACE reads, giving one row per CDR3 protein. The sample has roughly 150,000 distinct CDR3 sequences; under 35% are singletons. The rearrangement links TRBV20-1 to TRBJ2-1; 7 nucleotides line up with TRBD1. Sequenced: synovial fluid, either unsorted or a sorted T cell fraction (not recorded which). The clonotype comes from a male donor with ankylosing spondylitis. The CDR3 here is CSVQGQGVYNEQFF. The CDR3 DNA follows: TGCAGTGTCCAGGGGCAGGGGGTATACAATGAGCAGTTCTTC.